The source of this T cell receptor beta chain is a study of blood T cell repertoires in COVID-19. Study background: Both acute and convalescent COVID-19 samples were obtained from the United States, Italy and Spain. Sources were T cells, B-cell-depleted T cells, or PBMCs; the material itself was cDNA or gDNA.

As originally analysed: Amplification with reference gene primers provided the estimates of nucleated cell counts. Profiling relied on immunoSEQ multiplex PCR, and the TCRdb table lists in-frame clones only, not all of them. The V and J calls and the clone size are those of that table, but D and trimming were determined from the DNA. This table holds 60,000 to 75,000 clones, roughly 87% found once. Germline CDR1 GTSNPN, CDR2 SVGIG (reference sequence). The CDR3 totals 12 residues. Sequencing was carried out using peripheral blood. The receptor was isolated from a man between 50 and 59 years old with active COVID-19. The V gene is TRBV30, the J gene TRBJ2-5, with D tentatively TRBD2 (6 bases). The CDR3 spells CARSQGRETQYF. CDR3 DNA: TGTGCTCGGAGCCAAGGGAGGGAGACCCAGTACTTC.